These 27 T cell receptor beta chains were sequenced from one sample in a study of blood T cells in healthy people across ages (dated by TCRdb to about 2015). Library preparation used 5' RACE. TCRdb shows the sequencer as Illumina HiSeq 2500. The second PCR ran for about 6 to 12 cycles and used a J-beta primer mix along with a sample-barcoded 5' primer. TCRdb's own reprocessing of the public reads used fastp at Q25 and MiXCR and kept productive beta chains. Duplicate CDR3 protein sequences are folded into a single record with the most common DNA and genes. This sample has hundreds of thousands of distinct CDR3 sequences in its table, and 20% to 30% of those were observed once. Of the sample, 9.4% is held by the ten largest clones. The data were also submitted as part of a second study, on T cells of mothers and their children.

The sample taken for sequencing was blood. Receptors originate from a boy younger than 18 in good health.

This clonotype was seen only a few times. The chain combines TRBV4-2 with TRBJ2-3; no firm D call. This CDR3 comprises 17 residues. CDR1 is LGHNA, CDR2 YNFKEQ, per germline. The V end was cut by 0 bases, the J end by 0 bases, with 13 bases between. The CDR3 loop reads CASSQEESVASTDTQYF. Here the CDR3 DNA reads TGTGCCAGCAGCCAAGAGGAGTCCGTTGCTAGCACAGATACGCAGTATTTT.

V gene TRBV20-1 combines with J gene TRBJ1-4, with 8 positions matching TRBD1. The CDR3 consists of 14 residues. V lost 5 bases, J lost 8 bases, and 10 bases stayed unmatched. Germline CDR1 and CDR2: DFQATT and SNEGSKA (reference sequence). This CDR3 reads CSAAGTGWGEKLFF. The CDR3 DNA is TGCAGTGCTGCCGGGACAGGATGGGGGGAAAAACTGTTTTTT.

This clonotype was detected a few times. V gene TRBV15 combines with J gene TRBJ2-3, with D perhaps TRBD2 (5 bases). This CDR3 region has 17 residues. V lost 8 bases to trimming and J lost 4 bases, with 25 bases between them. CDR1 is LNHNV and CDR2 is YYDKDF in the germline V gene (reference sequence). The CDR3 reads CATGTYGLRSSPDTQYF. The CDR3 DNA reads as TGTGCCACCGGCACCTACGGACTTCGATCGTCTCCAGATACGCAGTATTTT.

The chain couples TRBV21-1 to TRBJ2-7; the table calls TRBD1, which could not be checked here. TRBV21-1 is assigned pseudogene status. The CDR3 loop spans 14 amino acids. The CDR3 region is CASSNQDRDYEQYF. The CDR3 DNA sequence: TGTGCCAGCAGCAACCAGGACAGGGACTACGAGCAGTACTTC.

This chain connects TRBV27 to TRBJ2-4; D is unresolved. CDR1 is MNHEY and CDR2 is SMNVEV in the germline V gene (reference sequence). The V gene lost 8 bases and the J gene lost 1 base, with 12 bases spanning the gap. The CDR3 has 14 residues. The CDR3 spells CASAKITAKNIQYF. The CDR3 coding sequence is TGTGCCAGCGCTAAGATTACGGCCAAAAACATTCAGTACTTC.

This clonotype was observed a few times. This chain uses TRBV5-1 with TRBJ2-5, with TRBD2 identical over 14 bases. The DNA end is more similar to TRBJ2-1, so the J call may be wrong. The CDR3 covers 18 residues. Germline V CDR1 and CDR2: SGHRS, YFSETQ. The CDR3 nucleotides read TGCGCCAGCAGCTTTGAAGGGACTAGCGGGAGCCCTTACAATGAGCAGTTCTTC. Translated: CASSFEGTSGSPYNEQFF.

This chain uses TRBV20-1 with TRBJ2-3, with 9 bases identical to TRBD1. J gave up 4 bases and V 0 bases, and 8 bases lay outside the gene matches. The CDR3 covers 16 residues. The germline gives CDR1 DFQATT, CDR2 SNEGSKA (reference sequence). CDR3 protein: CSAREPGTGTPDTQYF. The CDR3 DNA reads as TGCAGTGCTAGAGAGCCCGGGACAGGGACCCCAGATACGCAGTATTTT.

The gene calls are TRBV7-8 and TRBJ2-3; maybe TRBD1 (6 bases). V was cut by 1 base and J by 3 bases, with 14 bases left in between. The CDR3 is 16 residues long. Per germline, CDR1 SGHVS and CDR2 FQNEAQ. The CDR3 DNA follows: TGTGCCAGCAGCTTAGGGACAGTCGTCGGGACAGATACGCAGTATTTT. Its protein product is CASSLGTVVGTDTQYF.

V usage is TRBV5-1 and J usage is TRBJ2-5, with D tentatively TRBD2 (5 bases). The J call may be incorrect, as the DNA end agrees better with TRBJ2-1. The CDR3 loop spans 11 amino acids. Germline values: CDR1 SGHRS, CDR2 YFSETQ. The CDR3 nucleotides are TGCGCCAGCAGCGTGACTACTGAGCAGTTCTTC. Protein product: CASSVTTEQFF.

The sample holds a few counts of this clonotype. V and J are TRBV20-1 and TRBJ2-1; TRBD2 aligns across 12 bases. V shed 4 bases, J shed 2 bases, and the junction held 6 bases outside the gene matches. Germline V gene sequence: CDR1 DFQATT, CDR2 SNEGSKA (reference sequence). This CDR3 contains 16 residues. The DNA of the CDR3 is TGCAGTGCTACCGCTAGCGGGAGGGCGACCTACAATGAGCAGTTCTTC. This codes for CSATASGRATYNEQFF.

This sequence joins TRBV7-8 and TRBJ2-5; 7 bases agree with TRBD2. Losses at the gene ends were 1 base for V and 3 bases for J; bases not matched to a gene: 8. The germline CDR1 and CDR2 sequences are SGHVS and FQNEAQ. There are 16 residues in the CDR3. In nucleotides, the CDR3 is TGTGCCAGCAGCTTAGTTGGGGGGGACGGAGAAGAGACCCAGTACTTC. It translates to CASSLVGGDGEETQYF.

This chain uses TRBV29-1 with TRBJ2-1; D is possibly TRBD2 (7 bases). Judging by the DNA end, TRBJ2-7 fits better; the J call may be wrong. The germline CDR1 and CDR2 sequences are SQVTM and ANQGSEA. The CDR3 is 15 amino acids. The CDR3 nucleotides read TGCAGCGTTGAGAGGATCGGGGGGCGAGGATACGAGCAGTACTTC. Protein product: CSVERIGGRGYEQYF.

The CDR3 protein is CASSLTGGANNEQFF. The CDR3 coding sequence is TGTGCCAGCAGCTTAACAGGGGGCGCGAACAATGAGCAGTTCTTC. This chain uses TRBV9 with TRBJ2-1; 9 nucleotides line up with TRBD1. CDR3 size: 15 residues. Germline-derived CDR1 and CDR2 are SGDLS and YYNGEE. Trimming took 4 bases from V and 5 from J; bases not matched to a gene: 7.

The chain employs TRBV6-5 and TRBJ2-2, with D tentatively TRBD2 (5 bases). V lost 5 bases, J lost 3 bases, and 10 bases lay in between. This CDR3 region has 14 residues. Germline values: CDR1 MNHEY, CDR2 SVGAGI. Here the CDR3 reads CASSTPGYTGELFF. CDR3 DNA: TGTGCCAGCAGTACTCCGGGGTACACCGGGGAGCTGTTTTTT.

V is TRBV7-2 and J is TRBJ1-1; the D is unclear. CDR1 SGHTA and CDR2 FQGNSA come from the germline V gene. This CDR3 contains 14 residues. Trimming took off 0 bases at V and 3 bases at J, with 8 bases between the two ends. The CDR3 spells CASSLAGGYTEAFF. The DNA of the CDR3 is TGTGCCAGCAGCTTAGCTGGCGGTTACACTGAAGCTTTCTTT.

The CDR3 DNA is TGTGCCAGCAGCATCGGACTAGCGGAGTCCTACGAGCAGTACTTC. This sequence encodes CASSIGLAESYEQYF. The chain joins TRBV13 to TRBJ2-7, with TRBD2 matching 10 bases. Germline V CDR1 and CDR2: PRHDT, FYEKMQ (reference sequence). The J segment lost 1 base and the V segment lost 5 bases, leaving 5 bases of the junction unmatched. CDR3 size: 15 residues.

This clonotype appeared a few times. This sequence joins TRBV7-2 and TRBJ1-2, with D hard to call. The CDR3 covers 13 residues. Germline CDR1 SGHTA, CDR2 FQGNSA. V was clipped by 0 bases and J by 8 bases, with 10 bases between them. In DNA, the CDR3 is TGTGCCAGCAGCTTAGCCCCTAGAGAGGGCTACACCTTC. This encodes CASSLAPREGYTF.

The chain uses TRBV9 and TRBJ2-3; maybe TRBD2 (5 bases). CDR3 size: 15 residues. V lost 0 bases, J lost 3 bases, and 11 bases lay in between. Germline V lookup: CDR1 SGDLS, CDR2 YYNGEE. CDR3 DNA sequence: TGTGCCAGCAGCGTAGGGCGCAGGAGGACAGATACGCAGTATTTT. Its translation is CASSVGRRRTDTQYF.

This clonotype has more than one count but fewer than ten. The chain combines TRBV7-2 with TRBJ2-5; D unclear. The end of the DNA is better explained by TRBJ2-7, so the J call may be wrong. Germline CDR1 is SGHTA and CDR2 is FQGNSA. The CDR3 contains 14 residues. CDR3 amino acids: CASSLDRSSHEQYF. The CDR3 nucleotides read TGTGCCAGCAGCTTAGATAGGTCCTCTCACGAGCAGTACTTC.

V usage is TRBV7-2 and J usage is TRBJ1-3, with a weak D call TRBD1 (5 bases). The CDR3 has 16 amino acids. Germline CDR1 SGHTA, CDR2 FQGNSA. With 4 bases removed from V and 0 bases from J, the gap between germline ends came to 13 bases. CDR3 sequence (DNA): TGTGCCAGCAGCTCAAGTCAGGGTTACTCTGGAAACACCATATATTTT. This codes for CASSSSQGYSGNTIYF. The whole variable domain, remainder taken from reference TRBV7-2 and TRBJ1-3, is GAGVSQSPSNKVTEKGKDVELRCDPISGHTALYWYRQSLGQGLEFLIYFQGNSAPDKSGLPSDRFSAERTGGSVSTLTIQRTQQEDSAVYLCASSSSQGYSGNTIYFGEGSWLTVV.

In its sample, this clonotype was seen many times. The rearrangement joins TRBV29-1 to TRBJ2-7; TRBD1 is a possible D gene (6 bases). This CDR3 has 12 amino acids. CDR1 is SQVTM and CDR2 is ANQGSEA in the germline V gene. Trimming took off 7 bases at V and 0 bases at J, with 10 bases between the two ends. This CDR3 is CSATGDSYEQYF. CDR3 nucleotides: TGCAGCGCGACAGGCGACTCCTACGAGCAGTACTTC.

A few counts support this clonotype. This chain uses TRBV6-2 or TRBV6-3 with TRBJ1-1; D is unclear. This CDR3 comprises 15 residues. Trimming took 0 bases from V and 3 from J, leaving 11 bases between them. CDR1 and CDR2 from the germline V gene are MNHEY and SVGEGT. The CDR3 DNA follows: TGTGCCAGCAGTTACTCTAAGGGTTTGGACACTGAAGCTTTCTTT. Encoded protein: CASSYSKGLDTEAFF.

The CDR3 nucleotides read TGTGCCAGCAGTACCATGAGGGTAGGGGCCTACGAGCAGTACTTC. Protein product: CASSTMRVGAYEQYF. The chain combines TRBV28 with TRBJ2-7, with D perhaps assigned TRBD1 or TRBD2 (5 bases each). The CDR3 spans 15 residues. Trimming left V 5 bases short and J 2 bases short, with 16 bases between. In germline, CDR1 is MDHEN, CDR2 SYDVKM.

This clonotype was observed a few times. The chain employs TRBV29-1 and TRBJ2-5; 7 nucleotides agree with TRBD1. J lost 0 bases, V lost 7 bases, and 5 bases had no gene match. This CDR3 region has 13 residues. Germline-derived CDR1 and CDR2 are SQVTM and ANQGSEA. This CDR3 is CSAPGQNQETQYF. Here the CDR3 DNA reads TGCAGCGCTCCGGGACAGAACCAAGAGACCCAGTACTTC.

This rearrangement joins TRBV21-1 to TRBJ2-1; TRBD1 reflects the table's D call only, with no check against the DNA. TRBV21-1 constitutes a pseudogene. CDR3 length: 16 amino acids. The CDR3 here is CASSPEDRGDGNEQFF. Written as DNA, the CDR3 is TGTGCCAGCAGCCCAGAGGACAGGGGGGATGGTAATGAGCAGTTCTTC.

The J gene is TRBJ2-3, the V gene TRBV7-2; weak D call: TRBD2 (5 bases). This CDR3 has 16 residues. V lost 5 bases and J lost 1, with 16 bases in between. Germline V gene data show CDR1 as SGHTA and CDR2 as FQGNSA. CDR3 bases: TGTGCCAGCAGCGCAATTAGCGTCCGTCGCACAGATACGCAGTATTTT. Translated: CASSAISVRRTDTQYF.

This clonotype was recorded only once. The chain is built from TRBV10-3 and TRBJ2-1, with D possibly TRBD1 on 5 matching bases. This CDR3 is built from 14 residues. Germline V gene sequence: CDR1 ENHRY, CDR2 SYGVKD. The ends were cut back, 4 bases at V and 7 bases at J, with 14 bases in the middle. The CDR3 DNA is TGTGCCATCAGTGTCTCGGACATTACGAATGAGCAGTTCTTC. It yields the protein CAISVSDITNEQFF.